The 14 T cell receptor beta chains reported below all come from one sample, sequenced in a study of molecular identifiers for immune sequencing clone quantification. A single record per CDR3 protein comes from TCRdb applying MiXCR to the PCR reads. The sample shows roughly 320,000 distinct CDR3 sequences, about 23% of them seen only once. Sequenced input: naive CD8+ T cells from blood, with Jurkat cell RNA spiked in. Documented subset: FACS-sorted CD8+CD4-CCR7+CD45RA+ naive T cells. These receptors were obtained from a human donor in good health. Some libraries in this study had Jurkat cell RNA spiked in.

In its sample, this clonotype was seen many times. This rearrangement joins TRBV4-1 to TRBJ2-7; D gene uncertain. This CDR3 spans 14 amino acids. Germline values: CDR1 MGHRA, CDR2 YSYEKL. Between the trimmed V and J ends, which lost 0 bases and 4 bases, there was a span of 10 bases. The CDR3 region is CASSQDDGLYEQYF. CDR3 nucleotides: TGCGCCAGCAGCCAAGATGACGGGCTTTACGAGCAGTACTTC.

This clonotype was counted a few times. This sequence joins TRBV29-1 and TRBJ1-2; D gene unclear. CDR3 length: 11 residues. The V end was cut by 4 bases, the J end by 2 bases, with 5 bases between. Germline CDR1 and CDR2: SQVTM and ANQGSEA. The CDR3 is CSVAQNYGYTF. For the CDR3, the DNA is TGCAGCGTTGCACAGAACTATGGCTACACCTTC.

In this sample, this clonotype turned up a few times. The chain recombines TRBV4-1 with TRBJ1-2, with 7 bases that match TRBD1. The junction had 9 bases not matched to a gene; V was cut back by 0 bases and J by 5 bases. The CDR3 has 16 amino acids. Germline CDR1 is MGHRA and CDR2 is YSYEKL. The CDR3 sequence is CASSQETAGGWYGYTF. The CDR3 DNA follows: TGCGCCAGCAGCCAAGAAACGGCAGGGGGTTGGTATGGCTACACCTTC.

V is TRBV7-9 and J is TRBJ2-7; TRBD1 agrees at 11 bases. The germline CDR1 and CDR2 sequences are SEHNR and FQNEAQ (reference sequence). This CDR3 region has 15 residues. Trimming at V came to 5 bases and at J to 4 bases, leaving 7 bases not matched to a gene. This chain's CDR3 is CASSLPGQGVYEQYF. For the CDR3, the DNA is TGTGCCAGCAGCCTTCCGGGACAGGGGGTTTACGAGCAGTACTTC. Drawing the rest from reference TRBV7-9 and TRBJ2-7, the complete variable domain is DTGVSQNPRHKITKRGQNVTFRCDPISEHNRLYWYRQTLGQGPEFLTYFQNEAQLEKSRLLSDRFSAERPKGSFSTLEIQRTEQGDSAMYLCASSLPGQGVYEQYFGPGTRLTVT.

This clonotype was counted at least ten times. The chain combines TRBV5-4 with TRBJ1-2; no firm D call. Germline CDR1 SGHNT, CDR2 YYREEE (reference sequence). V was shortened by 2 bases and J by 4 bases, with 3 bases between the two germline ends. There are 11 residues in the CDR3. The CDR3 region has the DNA TGTGCCAGCAGCTTTGGCTATGGCTACACCTTC. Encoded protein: CASSFGYGYTF.

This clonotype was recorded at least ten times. The CDR3 region is CASSLKGGTPDTQYF. CDR3 DNA sequence: TGTGCCAGCAGTTTAAAGGGGGGGACCCCAGATACGCAGTATTTT. J is TRBJ2-3 and V is TRBV27, with D tentatively TRBD2 (7 bases). Trimming pared 2 bases from V and 4 bases from J, leaving 13 bases between. CDR3 length equals 15 residues. Germline CDR1 reads MNHEY; CDR2 reads SMNVEV (reference sequence).

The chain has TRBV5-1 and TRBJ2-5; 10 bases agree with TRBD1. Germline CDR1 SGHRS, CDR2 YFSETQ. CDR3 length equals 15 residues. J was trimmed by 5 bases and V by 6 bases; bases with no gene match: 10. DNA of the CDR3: TGCGCCAGCACCCTGACAGGGGGCGCGTCGGAGACCCAGTACTTC. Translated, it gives CASTLTGGASETQYF.

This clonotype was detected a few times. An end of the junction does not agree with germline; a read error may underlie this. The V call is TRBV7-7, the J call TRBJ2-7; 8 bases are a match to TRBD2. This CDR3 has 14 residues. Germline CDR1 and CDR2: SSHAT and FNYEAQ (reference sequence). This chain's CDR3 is CASSAGLGDYEQYF. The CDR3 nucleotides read TGTGCTAGCAGCGCGGGACTAGGGGACTACGAGCAGTACTTC.

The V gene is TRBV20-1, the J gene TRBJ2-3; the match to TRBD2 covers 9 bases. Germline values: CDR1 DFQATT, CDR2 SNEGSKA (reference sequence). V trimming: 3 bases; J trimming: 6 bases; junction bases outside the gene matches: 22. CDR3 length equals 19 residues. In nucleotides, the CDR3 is TGCAGTGCTAGGGACCCCCCTGAGAAGGCTAGCGGGGTAGGGGATACGCAGTATTTT. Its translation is CSARDPPEKASGVGDTQYF.

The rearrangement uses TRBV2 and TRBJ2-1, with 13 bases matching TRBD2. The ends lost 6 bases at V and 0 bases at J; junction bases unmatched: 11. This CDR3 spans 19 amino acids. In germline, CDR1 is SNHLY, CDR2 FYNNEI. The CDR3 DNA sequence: TGTGCCAGCAGAGAGCTGGGACTAGCGGGGTCGAGCTCCTACAATGAGCAGTTCTTC. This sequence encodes CASRELGLAGSSSYNEQFF.

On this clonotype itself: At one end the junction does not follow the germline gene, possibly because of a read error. For the CDR3, the DNA is TGTACCAGCAGCCGAGACAGGAACGGACTTGCAACTAATGAAAAACTGTTTTTT. Translating gives CTSSRDRNGLATNEKLFF. The chain links TRBV12-3 or TRBV12-4 to TRBJ1-4, with D perhaps TRBD1 (6 bases). CDR3 length: 18 amino acids.

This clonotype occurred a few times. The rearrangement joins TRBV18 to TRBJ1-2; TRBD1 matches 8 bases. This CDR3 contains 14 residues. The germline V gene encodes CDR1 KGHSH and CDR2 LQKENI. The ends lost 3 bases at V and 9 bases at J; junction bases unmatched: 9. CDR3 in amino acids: CASSPRDRSFSYTF. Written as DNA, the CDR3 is TGTGCCAGCTCACCGCGGGACAGGTCCTTTAGCTACACCTTC.

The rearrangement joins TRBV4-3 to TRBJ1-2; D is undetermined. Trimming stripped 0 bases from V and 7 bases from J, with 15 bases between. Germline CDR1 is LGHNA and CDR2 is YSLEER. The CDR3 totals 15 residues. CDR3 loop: CASSQEKNLRSGYTF. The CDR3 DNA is TGCGCCAGCAGCCAAGAAAAGAATTTGCGGAGTGGCTACACCTTC.

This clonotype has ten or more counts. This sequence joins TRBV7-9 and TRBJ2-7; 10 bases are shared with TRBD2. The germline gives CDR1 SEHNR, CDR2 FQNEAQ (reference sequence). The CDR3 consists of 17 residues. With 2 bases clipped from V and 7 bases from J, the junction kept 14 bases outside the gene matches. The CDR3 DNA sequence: TGTGCCAGCAGCTTACTGGGGGTAGCTAGCGGGAGCACAGAGCAGTACTTC. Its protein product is CASSLLGVASGSTEQYF.